The sequence of this T cell receptor (beta chain) was determined in a study of blood T cell repertoires in COVID-19. The overall study: Sites in the United States, Italy and Spain provided acute and convalescent COVID-19 samples.

Unmatched junction bases numbered 6, after V lost 4 bases and J lost 5 bases. The CDR3 is made up of 16 amino acids. Germline-derived CDR1 and CDR2 are SGDLS and YYNGEE. In the original workflow: Estimation of nucleated cell counts relied on the amplification of reference gene primers. Only in-frame clones appear in the TCRdb table, and some are missing; sequencing was by immunoSEQ multiplex PCR. For V, J and clone size, that table is used; D and trimming come from the DNA. Of roughly 270,000 clones listed, around 90% are singletons. The TCR originated in a man aged 18 to 30 with active or convalescent COVID-19. The chain uses TRBV9 and TRBJ2-1; 13 positions agree with TRBD2. Sample: peripheral blood. CDR3 DNA sequence: TGTGCCAGCAGCAAAACTAGCGGGGGGGCCCACAATGAGCAGTTCTTC. Its translation is CASSKTSGGAHNEQFF.